The next 3 T cell receptor beta chains were all read from a single sample in a study of PD-1 blockade in classical Hodgkin lymphoma. TCRdb's table, derived via immunoSEQ multiplex PCR, lists solely in-frame clones and lacks some. The top ten clones hold around 4% of a sample with roughly 31,000 clones, more than 65% of them seen once. Brentuximab vedotin exposure varied among the patients, all of whom had relapsed after autologous stem cell transplantation. Sample: peripheral blood mononuclear cells (PBMCs), taken before the second cycle of nivolumab. The origin of the receptors is a human donor with classical Hodgkin lymphoma.

The genes are TRBV28 and TRBJ2-3; 7 nucleotides agree with TRBD1. In germline, CDR1 is MDHEN, CDR2 SYDVKM. V lost 6 bases to trimming and J lost 2 bases; unmatched junction nucleotides: 14. The CDR3 has 17 residues. CDR3 sequence reads: CASSLTIGTVYTDTQYF. CDR3 nucleotide sequence: TGTGCCAGCAGCCTCACTATCGGGACAGTATACACAGATACGCAGTATTTT.

The J gene is TRBJ2-1, the V gene TRBV7-2, with D possibly matching TRBD2 (5 bases). Germline CDR1 reads SGHTA; CDR2 reads FQGNSA. The CDR3 totals 16 residues. Trimming left V 2 bases short and J 0 bases short, with 11 bases between. Here the CDR3 DNA reads TGTGCCAGCAGCTTACTCCCGAGCGGCTCCTACAATGAGCAGTTCTTC. It yields the protein CASSLLPSGSYNEQFF.

The CDR3 loop reads CASSTYPSTEHPQETQYF. CDR3 DNA sequence: TGTGCCAGTAGTACCTACCCCTCGACAGAACATCCACAAGAGACCCAGTACTTC. This chain connects TRBV19 to TRBJ2-5; D is perhaps TRBD1 (5 bases). This CDR3 spans 18 amino acids. The germline gives CDR1 LNHDA, CDR2 SQIVND (reference sequence). Trimming removed 4 bases from V and 2 bases from J, with 23 bases in between.